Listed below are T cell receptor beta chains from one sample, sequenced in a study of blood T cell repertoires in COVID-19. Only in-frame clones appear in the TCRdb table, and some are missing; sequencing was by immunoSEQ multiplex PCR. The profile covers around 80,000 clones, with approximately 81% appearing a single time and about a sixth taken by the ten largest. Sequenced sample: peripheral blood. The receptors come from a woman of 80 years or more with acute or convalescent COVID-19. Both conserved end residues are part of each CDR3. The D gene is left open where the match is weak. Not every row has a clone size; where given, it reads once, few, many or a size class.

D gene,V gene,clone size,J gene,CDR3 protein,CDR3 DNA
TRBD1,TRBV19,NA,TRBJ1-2,CASSIIDRGRGGYTF,TGTGCCAGTAGTATAATAGACAGGGGGCGCGGAGGCTACACCTTC
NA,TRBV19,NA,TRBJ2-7,CASSRQKSSYEQYF,TGTGCCAGTTCCCGACAGAAAAGCTCCTACGAGCAGTACTTC
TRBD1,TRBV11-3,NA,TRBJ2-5,CASSRDRREETQYF,TGTGCCAGCAGCCGGGACAGGAGGGAAGAGACCCAGTACTTC
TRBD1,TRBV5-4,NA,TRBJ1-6,CASSRDSGVNSPLHF,TGTGCCAGCAGCCGGGACAGCGGAGTCAATTCACCCCTCCACTTT
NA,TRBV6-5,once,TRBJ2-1,CASSSGWLEQFF,TGTGCCAGCAGTTCAGGGTGGCTAGAGCAGTTCTTC
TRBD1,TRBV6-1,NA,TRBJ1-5,CASSGNSGTGNFRPQHF,TGTGCCAGCAGTGGAAACTCCGGGACAGGGAATTTTAGGCCCCAGCATTTT
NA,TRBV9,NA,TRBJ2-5,CASSHAVIQETQYF,TGTGCCAGCAGCCACGCGGTGATCCAAGAGACCCAGTACTTC
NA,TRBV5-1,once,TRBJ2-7,CASSLVDNSYEQYF,TGCGCCAGCAGCTTGGTGGACAACTCCTACGAGCAGTACTTC
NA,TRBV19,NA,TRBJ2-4,CATAGPGKNIQYF,TGTGCCACCGCGGGTCCTGGTAAGAACATTCAGTACTTC
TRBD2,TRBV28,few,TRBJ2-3,CASTIRGGPPDTQYF,TGTGCCAGCACCATTCGGGGGGGCCCGCCTGATACGCAGTATTTT
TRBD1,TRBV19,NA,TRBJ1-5,CASSTGGWSNQPQHF,TGTGCCAGTAGTACAGGGGGCTGGAGCAATCAGCCCCAGCATTTT
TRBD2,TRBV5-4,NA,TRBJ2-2,CASTMTLAGAAGELFF,TGTGCCAGCACCATGACCCTAGCGGGGGCAGCCGGGGAGCTGTTTTTT
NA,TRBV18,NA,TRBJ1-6,CASSPDSSNSPLHF,TGTGCCAGCTCACCGGACAGCTCTAATTCACCCCTCCACTTT
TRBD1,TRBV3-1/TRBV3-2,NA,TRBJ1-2,CASSQVGTGVRGYTF,TGTGCCAGCAGCCAAGTGGGGACAGGGGTTCGCGGCTACACCTTC
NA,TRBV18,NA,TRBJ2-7,CASSPQGTQNYEQYF,TGTGCCAGCTCACCGCAGGGGACCCAAAACTACGAGCAGTACTTC
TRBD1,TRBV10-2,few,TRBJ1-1,CASTLTGGMEAFF,TGCGCCAGCACCCTGACAGGGGGCATGGAAGCTTTCTTT
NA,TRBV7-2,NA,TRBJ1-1,CASSQGYTEAFF,TGTGCCAGCTCACAGGGCTACACTGAAGCTTTCTTT
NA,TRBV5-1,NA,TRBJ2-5,CASSTQTGSGETQYF,TGCGCCAGCAGCACCCAAACAGGGTCCGGAGAGACCCAGTACTTC
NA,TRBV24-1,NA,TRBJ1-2,CATSDFGGDPYGYTF,TGTGCCACCAGTGATTTCGGAGGGGACCCCTATGGCTACACCTTC
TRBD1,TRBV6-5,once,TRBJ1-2,CASSPRDSYGYTF,TGTGCCAGCAGTCCCCGGGACAGCTATGGCTACACCTTC
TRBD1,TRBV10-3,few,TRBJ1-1,CAISDKDRGNTEAFF,TGTGCCATCAGTGACAAGGACAGGGGGAATACTGAAGCTTTCTTT
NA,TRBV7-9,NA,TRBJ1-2,CASSSRQLSYTF,TGTGCCAGCAGCTCCCGACAGTTGAGCTACACCTTC
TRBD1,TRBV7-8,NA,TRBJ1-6,CASSSGGSSYNSPLHF,TGTGCCAGCAGCTCAGGGGGGAGCTCCTATAATTCACCCCTCCACTTT